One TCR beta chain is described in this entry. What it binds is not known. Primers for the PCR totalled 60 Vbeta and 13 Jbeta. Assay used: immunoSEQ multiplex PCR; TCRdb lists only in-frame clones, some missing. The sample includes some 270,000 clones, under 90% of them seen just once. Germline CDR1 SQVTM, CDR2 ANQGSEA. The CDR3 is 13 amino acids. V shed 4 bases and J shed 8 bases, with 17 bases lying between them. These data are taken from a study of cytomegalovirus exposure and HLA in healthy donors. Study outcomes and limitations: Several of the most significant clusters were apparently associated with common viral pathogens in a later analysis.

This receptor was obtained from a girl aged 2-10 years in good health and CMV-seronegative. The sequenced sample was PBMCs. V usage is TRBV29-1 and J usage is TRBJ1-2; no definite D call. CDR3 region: CSVGAVAERGYTF. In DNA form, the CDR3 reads TGCAGCGTTGGGGCGGTCGCGGAGCGGGGCTACACCTTC. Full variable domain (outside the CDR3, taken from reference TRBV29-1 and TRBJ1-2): SAVISQKPSRDICQRGTSLTIQCQVDSQVTMMFWYRQQPGQSLTLIATANQGSEATYESGFVIDKFPISRPNLTFSTLTVSNMSPEDSSIYLCSVGAVAERGYTFGSGTRLTVV.